The 10 T cell receptor beta chains reported below all come from one sample, sequenced in a study of T cell responses to AZD1222 COVID-19 vaccine. Measured with immunoSEQ multiplex PCR; TCRdb has only the in-frame clones, and not every one. Seen here are 65,000 to 85,000 clones, roughly 88% observed once, and the top ten hold less than 11%. The material sequenced was peripheral blood, taken 28 days after the second AZD1222 dose. The receptors originated from an adult who received the AZD1222 COVID-19 vaccine.

The chain combines TRBV6-1 with TRBJ2-1; 8 nucleotides agree with TRBD2. Germline trimming cut 3 bases from V and 9 bases from J; bases unmatched to any gene: 10. The CDR3 totals 15 residues. From germline, CDR1 is MNHNS and CDR2 SASEGT. Written as DNA, the CDR3 is TGTGCCAGCAGTGACGTCGGGGGGGCTTTGGGTGAGCAGTTCTTC. This codes for CASSDVGGALGEQFF.

J is TRBJ1-4 and V is TRBV6-1, with D unresolved. The length of the CDR3 is 16 residues. V was shortened by 3 bases and J by 6 bases, with 17 bases between the two germline ends. The V gene's germline CDR1 is MNHNS and CDR2 SASEGT. CDR3 DNA sequence: TGTGCCAGCAGTGACCCCCGGGCACGACGGGATGAAAAACTGTTTTTT. Residues: CASSDPRARRDEKLFF.

The rearrangement joins TRBV19 to TRBJ2-1; TRBD1 matches at 7 bases. The length of the CDR3 is 17 residues. The germline V gene has CDR1 LNHDA and CDR2 SQIVND (reference sequence). Germline trimming cut 3 bases from V and 4 bases from J; bases unmatched to any gene: 12. The CDR3 nucleotides read TGTGCCAGTAGTATTAAGGGGGCGAGCGTAGCGTACAATGAGCAGTTCTTC. It is translated as CASSIKGASVAYNEQFF.

The V gene is TRBV27, the J gene TRBJ2-5; 9 bases match TRBD2. The germline V gene has CDR1 MNHEY and CDR2 SMNVEV (reference sequence). This CDR3 region has 14 residues. V lost 3 bases to trimming and J lost 4 bases; unmatched junction nucleotides: 3. The CDR3 DNA follows: TGTGCCAGCAGTTTGCGGGGGGGCCTAGAGACCCAGTACTTC. Translating it yields CASSLRGGLETQYF.

Comment on this clone: This sample includes further DNA sequences coding for the same CDR3. V usage is TRBV3-1 (or the pseudogene TRBV3-2) and J usage is TRBJ2-5, with D maybe TRBD1 (6 bases). CDR1 LGHDT and CDR2 YNNKEL come from the germline V gene (reference sequence). V was shortened by 4 bases and J by 1 base, with 7 bases between the two germline ends. This CDR3 has 13 residues. The CDR3 sequence: CASSRTVQETQYF. The CDR3 coding sequence is TGTGCCAGCAGCCGGACAGTCCAAGAGACCCAGTACTTC.

V usage is TRBV4-2 and J usage is TRBJ2-2, with 10 bases that match TRBD1. Germline lookup yields CDR1 LGHNA and CDR2 YNFKEQ. This CDR3 has 17 residues. V was pared by 5 bases and J by 8 bases, with 14 bases of the junction left unmatched. The CDR3 loop is CASSSLTGGPSKGELFF. CDR3 sequence (DNA): TGTGCCAGCAGCTCATTGACAGGGGGCCCCAGTAAGGGGGAGCTGTTTTTT.

This clone appeared once. This rearrangement joins TRBV7-2 to TRBJ1-2, with a possible D match to TRBD1 (6 bases). V dropped 5 bases and J dropped 6 bases, with 16 bases sitting between them. This CDR3 spans 14 amino acids. CDR1 is SGHTA and CDR2 is FQGNSA in the germline V gene. The CDR3: CASSRYDRSDGYTF. The CDR3 DNA follows: TGTGCCAGCAGCAGATACGACAGGTCGGATGGCTACACCTTC.

This chain joins TRBV28 and TRBJ2-1; D uncertain. V lost 6 bases and J 7 bases, leaving 7 bases between the germline ends. Germline assignment: CDR1 MDHEN and CDR2 SYDVKM. This CDR3 region has 11 residues. Written as DNA, the CDR3 is TGTGCCAGCAGGACCGGAAATGAGCAGTTCTTC. The encoded protein is CASRTGNEQFF.

Of note for this clone: A read error may be the cause here, since a much bigger clone is one base away. This sequence joins TRBV10-1 and TRBJ1-3; no clear D gene. Germline V gives CDR1 WNHNN, CDR2 SYGVQD (reference sequence). Trimming stripped 6 bases from V and 0 bases from J, with 0 bases between. The CDR3 spans 11 residues. The CDR3 nucleotides read TGCGCCAGCAGCTCTGGAAACACCATATATTTT. The encoded protein is CASSSGNTIYF.

This clone was found once. This chain connects TRBV21-1 to TRBJ1-1; TRBD1 is the table's D call, not checked against the DNA. TRBV21-1 has pseudogene status. This CDR3 has 16 residues. CDR3 amino acids: CASSPPRQGANTEAFF. The CDR3 DNA follows: TGTGCCAGCAGCCCCCCCCGACAGGGAGCGAACACTGAAGCTTTCTTT.